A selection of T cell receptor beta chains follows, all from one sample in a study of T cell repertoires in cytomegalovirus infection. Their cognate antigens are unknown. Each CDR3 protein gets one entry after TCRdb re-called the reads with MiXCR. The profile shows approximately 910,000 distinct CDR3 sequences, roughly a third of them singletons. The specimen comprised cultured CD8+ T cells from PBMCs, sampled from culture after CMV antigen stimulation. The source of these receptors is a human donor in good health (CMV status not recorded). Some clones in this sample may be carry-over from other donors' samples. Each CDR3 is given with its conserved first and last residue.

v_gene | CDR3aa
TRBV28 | CASSRPPGGFNQPQHF
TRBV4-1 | CASSQGTTNTEAFF
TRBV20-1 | CSARGRGQNWDQPQHF
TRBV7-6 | CASSLPRISQETQYF
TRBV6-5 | CASSSAGWNTGELFF
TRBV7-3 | CASSPTGGGVRETQYF
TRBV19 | CASSIISAGELFF
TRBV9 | CASSAPGQGVSPLHF
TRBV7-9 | CASSLPAGGPNGETQYF
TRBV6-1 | CPIGGTVQNQPQHF
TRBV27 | CASSYGHGEKKLFF
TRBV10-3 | CAISETWTSGGQTQYF
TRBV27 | CASSTRAPGLETQYF
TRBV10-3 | CAISGAQQGLWAEAFF
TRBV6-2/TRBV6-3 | CASGSISGPQGQFF
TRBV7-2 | CASSLDPIEHSDTQYF
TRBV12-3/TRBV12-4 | CASSENRGGYTF
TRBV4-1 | CASSQVFTSTDTQYF